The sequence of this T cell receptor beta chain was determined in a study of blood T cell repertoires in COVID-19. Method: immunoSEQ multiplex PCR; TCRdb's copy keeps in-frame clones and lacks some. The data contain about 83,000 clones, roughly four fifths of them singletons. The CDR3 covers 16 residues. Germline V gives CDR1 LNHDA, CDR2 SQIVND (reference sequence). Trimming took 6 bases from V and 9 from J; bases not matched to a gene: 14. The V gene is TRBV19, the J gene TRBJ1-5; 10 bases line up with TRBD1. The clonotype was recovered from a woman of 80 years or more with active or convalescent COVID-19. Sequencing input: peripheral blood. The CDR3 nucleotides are TGTGCCAGTAGCGCTCCGGGACAGGGGCTCCTTTGGCCCCAGCATTTT. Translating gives CASSAPGQGLLWPQHF.